These 7 T cell receptor beta chains originate from one sample sequenced in a study of T cell repertoires in cytomegalovirus infection. From the reads, TCRdb called clonotypes with MiXCR, one entry per CDR3 protein. The repertoire has about 230,000 distinct CDR3 sequences, 20% to 25% of them found once; the top ten carry 15% to 20%. Material for sequencing was CD8+ T cells from PBMCs. These receptors all come from a human donor in good health (CMV status not recorded). Some clones in this sample may be carry-over from other donors' samples.

At least ten counts were recorded for this clonotype. This chain joins TRBV7-9 and TRBJ1-2; possible D gene TRBD1, 6 bases. Germline V lookup: CDR1 SEHNR, CDR2 FQNEAQ (reference sequence). The CDR3 extends over 14 amino acids. Trimming pared 8 bases from V and 8 bases from J, leaving 21 bases between. CDR3 residues: CASGLTGTAYGYTF. CDR3 DNA sequence: TGTGCCAGCGGGTTGACAGGAACTGCCTACGGCTACACCTTC.

CDR3 DNA: TGTGCCAGCAGTTACTCGGGCGGCCAAGAGACCCAGTACTTC. This codes for CASSYSGGQETQYF. This rearrangement joins TRBV6-6 to TRBJ2-5; no clear D gene. CDR1 is MNHNY and CDR2 is SVGAGI in the germline V gene (reference sequence). V lost 0 bases and J 1 base, leaving 6 bases between the germline ends. This CDR3 has 14 amino acids.

This clonotype was seen a handful of times. The gene calls are TRBV7-9 and TRBJ1-2; TRBD1 agrees at 7 bases. The V segment lost 6 bases and the J segment 6 bases; nucleotides outside the gene matches: 10. The CDR3 runs to 14 residues. Germline CDR1 is SEHNR and CDR2 is FQNEAQ (reference sequence). In DNA form, the CDR3 reads TGTGCCAGCAGTCCCACCGGGACAGATGATGGCTACACCTTC. Translation gives CASSPTGTDDGYTF.

Only a few counts were recorded for this clonotype. This chain joins TRBV28 and TRBJ1-1; D remains unclear. The V gene lost 4 bases and the J gene lost 1 base, with 10 bases spanning the gap. Germline CDR1 and CDR2: MDHEN and SYDVKM. The CDR3 spans 14 residues. As DNA, the CDR3 is TGTGCCAGCAGTTCAGATAATCCGAACACTGAAGCTTTCTTT. It encodes CASSSDNPNTEAFF.

The chain carries TRBV18 and TRBJ2-3; the match to TRBD1 covers 12 bases. The CDR3 has 17 residues. The germline V gene has CDR1 KGHSH and CDR2 LQKENI. The V and J ends lost 5 bases and 3 bases, in that order; junction bases with no gene match: 9. The CDR3 protein is CASSFQPGQGATDTQYF. CDR3 coding DNA: TGTGCCAGCTCATTTCAACCGGGACAGGGGGCAACAGATACGCAGTATTTT.

The chain recombines TRBV2 with TRBJ1-6; no clear D gene. CDR3 size: 15 residues. V was trimmed by 6 bases and J by 8 bases, leaving 17 bases between them. From germline, CDR1 is SNHLY and CDR2 FYNNEI. In nucleotides, the CDR3 is TGTGCCAGCAGGGTCTTTCTCGCAAGGGATTCACCCCTCCACTTT. Protein product: CASRVFLARDSPLHF.

This clonotype was seen a few times. The V and J genes are TRBV7-9 and TRBJ1-4, with D unresolved. The ends were cut back, 5 bases at V and 6 bases at J, with 19 bases in the middle. Germline CDR1 reads SEHNR; CDR2 reads FQNEAQ (reference sequence). This CDR3 is 16 amino acids long. The CDR3 loop is CASSPAKGQKDEKLFF. For the CDR3, the DNA is TGTGCCAGCAGCCCGGCTAAGGGCCAAAAAGATGAAAAACTGTTTTTT.